One sample yielded the 5 T cell receptor beta chains listed below, sequenced in a study of T cell repertoires in cytomegalovirus infection. Their antigens remain unidentified. TCRdb redid the calling of the reads with MiXCR, one entry per CDR3 protein. The data show about 570,000 distinct CDR3 sequences, with over 35% seen just once and over 45% held by the top ten. Sequencing used cultured PBMCs, obtained from culture after CMV antigen stimulation. The receptors stem from a human donor in good health (CMV status not recorded). Some clones in this sample may be carry-over from other donors' samples.

This clonotype appeared a few times. The chain carries TRBV6-1 and TRBJ2-5; D is tentatively TRBD1 or TRBD2 (5 bases each). This CDR3 region has 14 residues. The V end lost 2 bases, the J end lost 5 bases, and 12 bases lay between the germline ends. CDR1 is MNHNS and CDR2 is SASEGT in the germline V gene. The CDR3 spells CASSESPGQETQYF. CDR3 coding DNA: TGTGCCAGCAGTGAATCCCCGGGGCAGGAGACCCAGTACTTC.

The chain combines TRBV27 with TRBJ2-1; 9 nucleotides agree with TRBD1. Germline CDR1 and CDR2: MNHEY and SMNVEV (reference sequence). V gave up 3 bases and J gave up 10 bases; unmatched junction bases: 4. This CDR3 contains 13 residues. Here the CDR3 reads CASSFGTGYEQFF. The CDR3 DNA is TGTGCCAGCAGTTTTGGGACAGGGTACGAGCAGTTCTTC.

This chain connects TRBV5-6 to TRBJ2-7, with D tentatively TRBD2 (6 bases). There are 13 residues in the CDR3. V was shortened by 4 bases and J by 4 bases, with 12 bases between the two germline ends. Germline assignment: CDR1 SGHDT and CDR2 YYEEEE. The CDR3 nucleotides read TGTGCCAGCAGCCCCGGAGGGGAGTACGAGCAGTACTTC. It codes for CASSPGGEYEQYF.

J is TRBJ2-3 and V is TRBV28, with D maybe TRBD1 (5 bases). The germline gives CDR1 MDHEN, CDR2 SYDVKM. The germline V and J ends were trimmed by 2 bases and 7 bases, with 10 bases remaining between them. The CDR3 is made up of 13 amino acids. The CDR3 coding sequence is TGTGCCAGCAGTTTAACAGGTCTAAATACGCAGTATTTT. It translates to CASSLTGLNTQYF.

V gene TRBV9 combines with J gene TRBJ1-5, with D possibly being TRBD1 (5 bases). CDR1 is SGDLS, CDR2 YYNGEE, per germline. This CDR3 region has 13 residues. Trimming stripped 0 bases from V and 7 bases from J, with 8 bases between. The CDR3 nucleotides are TGTGCCAGCAGCGTAGAGCAGGGACAGCCCCAGCATTTT. Translated, it gives CASSVEQGQPQHF.